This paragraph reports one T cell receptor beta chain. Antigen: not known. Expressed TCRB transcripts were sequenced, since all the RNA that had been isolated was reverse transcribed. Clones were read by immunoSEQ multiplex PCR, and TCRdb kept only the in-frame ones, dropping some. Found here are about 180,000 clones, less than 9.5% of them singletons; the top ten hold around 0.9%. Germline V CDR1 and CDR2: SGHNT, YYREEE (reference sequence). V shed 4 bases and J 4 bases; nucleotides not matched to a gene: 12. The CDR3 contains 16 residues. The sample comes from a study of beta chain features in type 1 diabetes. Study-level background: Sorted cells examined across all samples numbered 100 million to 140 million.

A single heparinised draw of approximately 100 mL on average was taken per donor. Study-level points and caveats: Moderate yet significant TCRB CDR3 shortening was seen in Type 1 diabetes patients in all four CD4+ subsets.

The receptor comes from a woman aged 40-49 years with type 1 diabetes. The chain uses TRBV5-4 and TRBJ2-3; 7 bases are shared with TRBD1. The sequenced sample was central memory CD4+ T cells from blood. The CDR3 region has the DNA TGTGCCAGCAGCAAGGCGCAGGGGGTCGAAGCAGATACGCAGTATTTT. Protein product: CASSKAQGVEADTQYF.